The 30 T cell receptor beta chains listed next were all sequenced from one sample in a study of shared clonotypes between healthy human individuals. Generated by immunoSEQ multiplex PCR, the TCRdb table keeps only in-frame clones and is missing some. Here the sample spans more than 2,000,000 clones, over 85% being singletons. Input material: naive CD4+ T cells from PBMCs. Subset defined: CD45RA+ positively selected. These receptors all come from a man aged 18 to 30 in good health. Some clones in this sample may be carry-over from other donors' samples.

The chain joins TRBV28 to TRBJ1-2; D is unclear. The germline V gene encodes CDR1 MDHEN and CDR2 SYDVKM. V was clipped by 10 bases and J by 3 bases, with 21 bases between them. CDR3 length: 15 amino acids. CDR3 region: CATEASREIHYGYTF. The DNA of the CDR3 is TGTGCCACCGAAGCCTCCCGGGAGATACACTATGGCTACACCTTC.

The chain carries TRBV10-2 and TRBJ1-5; the D is unclear. This CDR3 region has 13 residues. The V gene lost 6 bases and the J gene lost 5 bases, with 11 bases spanning the gap. Germline V gene data show CDR1 as WSHSY and CDR2 as SAAADI. CDR3 nucleotides: TGCGCCAGCAGGGGGAATGAGGATCAGCCCCAGCATTTT. Protein: CASRGNEDQPQHF.

The chain recombines TRBV7-9 with TRBJ2-1, with TRBD2 matching 9 bases. CDR1 is SEHNR, CDR2 FQNEAQ, per germline (reference sequence). This CDR3 has 16 amino acids. The V gene end was trimmed by 1 base and the J gene end by 2 bases; junction bases not matched to a gene: 3. Written as DNA, the CDR3 is TGTGCCAGCAGCTTAGGACTAGCGGCCCCCTACAATGAGCAGTTCTTC. Amino acids: CASSLGLAAPYNEQFF.

Concerning this clone: The same CDR3 arises from other DNA sequences in this sample as well. The J gene is TRBJ2-5, the V gene TRBV5-5; 9 bases line up with TRBD1. CDR1 and CDR2 from the germline V gene are SGHKS and YYEKEE (reference sequence). V lost 0 bases, J lost 2 bases, and 2 bases stayed unmatched. This CDR3 contains 15 residues. The DNA for the CDR3 is TGTGCCAGCAGCTTGGGACAGGGGGGACAAGAGACCCAGTACTTC. Amino acid sequence: CASSLGQGGQETQYF.

This chain's CDR3 is CASRQGWGMNTEAFF. CDR3 DNA: TGTGCCAGCAGACAGGGGTGGGGTATGAACACTGAAGCTTTCTTT. The rearrangement joins TRBV7-2 to TRBJ1-1; TRBD1 matches 7 bases. The V gene's germline CDR1 is SGHTA and CDR2 FQGNSA. The V and J ends lost 6 bases and 0 bases, in that order; junction bases with no gene match: 7. The length of the CDR3 is 15 residues.

V is TRBV18 and J is TRBJ2-7, with TRBD1 matching 9 bases. Germline lookup yields CDR1 KGHSH and CDR2 LQKENI. The CDR3 runs to 16 residues. V lost 4 bases to trimming and J lost 1 base; unmatched junction nucleotides: 8. The DNA for the CDR3 is TGTGCCAGCTCACAACGGACAGGGGTCGAGTCCTACGAGCAGTACTTC. Residues: CASSQRTGVESYEQYF.

The chain recombines TRBV4-1 with TRBJ2-1; the D call may be TRBD1 or TRBD2 (5 bases each). This CDR3 has 15 amino acids. V was trimmed by 1 base and J by 4 bases, leaving 11 bases between them. Per germline, CDR1 MGHRA and CDR2 YSYEKL. CDR3 DNA: TGCGCCAGCAGCCAAGGGGAGAAGGGGTACAATGAGCAGTTCTTC. Its protein is CASSQGEKGYNEQFF.

This chain links TRBV29-1 with TRBJ2-1; D is unresolved. V lost 4 bases and J lost 6, with 7 bases in between. The CDR3 runs to 11 residues. The germline gives CDR1 SQVTM, CDR2 ANQGSEA. DNA for the CDR3: TGCAGCGTTGTGAGGAGCAATGAGCAGTTCTTC. The encoded protein is CSVVRSNEQFF.

The chain recombines TRBV5-1 with TRBJ1-3; 10 bases align to TRBD1. Trimming at V came to 4 bases and at J to 8 bases, leaving 9 bases not matched to a gene. CDR3 length equals 15 residues. CDR1 is SGHRS and CDR2 is YFSETQ in the germline V gene. In DNA form, the CDR3 reads TGCGCCAGCAGCACCGGGGACAGGGGAGCAGACACCATATATTTT. It is translated as CASSTGDRGADTIYF.

V is TRBV28 and J is TRBJ2-6; D is uncertain. Germline V gives CDR1 MDHEN, CDR2 SYDVKM. Trimming shortened V by 4 bases and J by 1 base, and 14 bases separated the two germline ends. This CDR3 has 17 amino acids. CDR3 region: CASSSPLRLSGANVLTF. CDR3 in DNA: TGTGCCAGCAGTTCGCCCCTTAGGCTGTCTGGGGCCAACGTCCTGACTTTC.

V usage is TRBV5-8 and J usage is TRBJ2-2; D is unclear. Trimming pared 2 bases from V and 2 bases from J, leaving 4 bases between. This CDR3 comprises 13 residues. From germline, CDR1 is SGHTS and CDR2 YDEGEE. CDR3 region: CASSFRNTGELFF. For the CDR3, the DNA is TGTGCCAGCAGCTTTAGAAACACCGGGGAGCTGTTTTTT.

Remarks on this clone: This same CDR3 is encoded by further DNA sequences in the sample. The V and J genes are TRBV19 and TRBJ1-4; D gene unclear. Germline CDR1 reads LNHDA; CDR2 reads SQIVND (reference sequence). The CDR3 spans 11 residues. V was trimmed by 3 bases and J by 8 bases, leaving 4 bases between them. The CDR3: CASSIGEKLFF. The CDR3 DNA follows: TGTGCCAGTAGTATTGGGGAAAAACTGTTTTTT. Using reference TRBV19 and TRBJ1-4 for the parts outside the CDR3, the full variable domain is DGGITQSPKYLFRKEGQNVTLSCEQNLNHDAMYWYRQDPGQGLRLIYYSQIVNDFQKGDIAEGYSVSREKKESFPLTVTSAQKNPTAFYLCASSIGEKLFFGSGTQLSVL.

Only one count was recorded for this clone. J is TRBJ1-2 and V is TRBV5-1, with D tentatively TRBD1 (5 bases). The CDR3 length is 17 residues. V dropped 0 bases and J dropped 2 bases, with 17 bases sitting between them. Germline CDR1 SGHRS, CDR2 YFSETQ. CDR3 amino acids: CASSLDPWGDENYGYTF. CDR3 DNA sequence: TGCGCCAGCAGCTTGGACCCCTGGGGGGACGAGAACTATGGCTACACCTTC. Full variable domain (remainder filled in from reference TRBV5-1 and TRBJ1-2): KAGVTQTPRYLIKTRGQQVTLSCSPISGHRSVSWYQQTPGQGLQFLFEYFSETQRNKGNFPGRFSGRQFSNSRSEMNVSTLELGDSALYLCASSLDPWGDENYGYTFGSGTRLTVV.

The genes are TRBV13 and TRBJ2-2; perhaps TRBD1 as D (6 bases). Germline V CDR1 and CDR2: PRHDT, FYEKMQ (reference sequence). Trimming cost V 6 bases and J 4 bases, with 18 bases left between them. The CDR3 extends over 16 amino acids. In DNA form, the CDR3 reads TGTGCCAGCAGTTCCCAGGGGCTAATGGCCACCGGGGAGCTGTTTTTT. Encoded protein: CASSSQGLMATGELFF.

The chain has TRBV6-6 and TRBJ2-7; D possibly corresponds to TRBD1 (6 bases). Germline V gene lookup returns CDR1 MNHNY and CDR2 SVGAGI (reference sequence). Trimming removed 2 bases at V and 0 bases at J, with 14 bases between. This CDR3 has 16 residues. As DNA, the CDR3 is TGTGCCAGCAGTTACGACCCGGGACAAGCCTCCTACGAGCAGTACTTC. Translated: CASSYDPGQASYEQYF.

The V call is TRBV27, the J call TRBJ2-5; D is ambiguous. The CDR3 is 13 residues long. The germline gives CDR1 MNHEY, CDR2 SMNVEV (reference sequence). V was shortened by 2 bases and J by 1 base, with 5 bases between the two germline ends. DNA for the CDR3: TGTGCCAGCAGTTTAAGAGTCCAAGAGACCCAGTACTTC. Translated, it gives CASSLRVQETQYF.

The chain joins TRBV30 to TRBJ2-3; D might be TRBD2 (5 bases). The germline CDR1 and CDR2 sequences are GTSNPN and SVGIG (reference sequence). The CDR3 consists of 14 residues. Trimming cost V 6 bases and J 2 bases, with 15 bases left between them. CDR3: CACQSGTYTDTQYF. CDR3 DNA sequence: TGTGCCTGTCAGAGCGGTACCTACACAGATACGCAGTATTTT.

The chain combines TRBV11-1 with TRBJ1-2; D unresolved. The length of the CDR3 is 13 residues. Trimming took off 2 bases at V and 2 bases at J, with 6 bases between the two ends. Germline CDR1 SGHAT, CDR2 FQDESV (reference sequence). The CDR3 nucleotides are TGTGCCAGCAGCTTAAGATCCAACTATGGCTACACCTTC. Translation: CASSLRSNYGYTF.

J is TRBJ1-3 and V is TRBV18, with D perhaps TRBD1 (6 bases). This CDR3 has 17 amino acids. Trimming stripped 2 bases from V and 0 bases from J, with 14 bases between. Germline V lookup: CDR1 KGHSH, CDR2 LQKENI. The CDR3 loop reads CASSPIPNRASGNTIYF. As DNA, the CDR3 is TGTGCCAGCTCACCAATCCCAAACAGGGCCTCTGGAAACACCATATATTTT.

V gene TRBV5-4 combines with J gene TRBJ1-3; a possible D gene is TRBD1 (5 bases). Trimming stripped 4 bases from V and 9 bases from J, with 14 bases between. Germline CDR1 is SGHNT and CDR2 is YYREEE (reference sequence). There are 13 residues in the CDR3. The CDR3 here is CASSPGPAGTIYF. The CDR3 DNA reads TGTGCCAGCAGCCCGGGGCCAGCTGGCACCATATATTTT.

For this clone: This sample includes further DNA sequences coding for the same CDR3. This sequence joins TRBV5-8 and TRBJ1-2; D unclear. Germline V lookup: CDR1 SGHTS, CDR2 YDEGEE. V lost 0 bases to trimming and J lost 1 base, with 4 bases between them. This CDR3 has 13 amino acids. The CDR3 is CASSLVRNYGYTF. The CDR3 nucleotides are TGTGCCAGCAGCTTGGTGCGTAACTATGGCTACACCTTC.

The CDR3 sequence is CASSPFRSGGTEAFF. CDR3 nucleotides: TGTGCCAGCAGCCCCTTTAGAAGTGGGGGGACTGAAGCTTTCTTT. The J gene is TRBJ1-1, the V gene TRBV6-5; D is perhaps TRBD1 (5 bases). Trimming cost V 6 bases and J 5 bases, with 19 bases left between them. The V gene's germline CDR1 is MNHEY and CDR2 SVGAGI. The CDR3 runs to 15 residues.

The V call is TRBV2, the J call TRBJ1-4, with 7 nucleotides matching TRBD1. The V segment lost 7 bases and the J segment 7 bases; nucleotides outside the gene matches: 9. Germline V gives CDR1 SNHLY, CDR2 FYNNEI. The CDR3 length is 14 residues. The CDR3 bases are TGTGCCAGCATACCAGGACAGGCAACTGAAAAACTGTTTTTT. This gives the protein CASIPGQATEKLFF.

The chain has TRBV9 and TRBJ2-2; no firm D call. Per the germline V gene, CDR1 is SGDLS and CDR2 is YYNGEE. The CDR3 spans 14 residues. V was trimmed by 4 bases and J by 6 bases, leaving 13 bases between them. CDR3 sequence: CASSPRQGAGELFF. CDR3 sequence (DNA): TGTGCCAGCAGCCCCCGGCAAGGTGCCGGGGAGCTGTTTTTT.

The chain uses TRBV6-5 and TRBJ1-5; TRBD1 is a possible D gene (6 bases). V lost 8 bases and J 7 bases, leaving 18 bases between the germline ends. This CDR3 is 14 amino acids long. CDR1 is MNHEY, CDR2 SVGAGI, per germline. Written as DNA, the CDR3 is TGTGCCAGCTCCCTATTGGCAGGGGACCAGCCCCAGCATTTT. Its protein product is CASSLLAGDQPQHF.

The J gene is TRBJ1-2, the V gene TRBV5-6; D is unresolved. Germline lookup yields CDR1 SGHDT and CDR2 YYEEEE. Trimming removed 4 bases from V and 5 bases from J, with 21 bases in between. The CDR3 has 16 amino acids. Written as DNA, the CDR3 is TGTGCCAGCAGCCCGCGGCCCGGGCCGTCGGTATATGGCTACACCTTC. Its protein product is CASSPRPGPSVYGYTF.

The chain is built from TRBV6-5 and TRBJ1-1; D is possibly TRBD1 (5 bases). Germline loops: CDR1 MNHEY, CDR2 SVGAGI. There are 14 residues in the CDR3. Trimming removed 5 bases at V and 7 bases at J, with 17 bases between. The chain's CDR3 is CASSTDSRAGEAFF. DNA for the CDR3: TGTGCCAGCAGTACAGACAGCCGAGCTGGTGAAGCTTTCTTT.

This chain uses TRBV19 with TRBJ2-4; D is perhaps TRBD1 (5 bases). The CDR3 is 15 residues long. V lost 4 bases, J lost 0 bases, and 10 bases lay in between. Germline values: CDR1 LNHDA, CDR2 SQIVND (reference sequence). CDR3 amino acids: CASSTTVLAKNIQYF. The CDR3 nucleotides read TGTGCCAGTAGTACGACAGTCCTAGCCAAAAACATTCAGTACTTC. The entire variable domain, with the rest obtained from reference TRBV19 and TRBJ2-4, is as follows: DGGITQSPKYLFRKEGQNVTLSCEQNLNHDAMYWYRQDPGQGLRLIYYSQIVNDFQKGDIAEGYSVSREKKESFPLTVTSAQKNPTAFYLCASSTTVLAKNIQYFGAGTRLSVL.

The chain has TRBV11-2 and TRBJ2-3, with D perhaps TRBD2 (6 bases). Germline V gives CDR1 SGHAT, CDR2 FQNNGV. The CDR3 totals 14 residues. With 4 bases removed from V and 4 bases from J, the gap between germline ends came to 12 bases. The CDR3 DNA sequence: TGTGCCAGCAGCTCTAATTCGGGAGCAGATACGCAGTATTTT. This translates into CASSSNSGADTQYF. Filled out from reference TRBV11-2 and TRBJ2-3, the complete variable domain reads EAGVAQSPRYKIIEKRQSVAFWCNPISGHATLYWYQQILGQGPKLLIQFQNNGVVDDSQLPKDRFSAERLKGVDSTLKIQPAKLEDSAVYLCASSSNSGADTQYFGPGTRLTVL.

The rearrangement links TRBV5-6 to TRBJ2-7; D gene ambiguous. Trimming stripped 1 base from V and 2 bases from J, with 13 bases between. CDR1 and CDR2 from the germline V gene are SGHDT and YYEEEE. The CDR3 runs to 15 residues. The CDR3: CASSLHPEVAYEQYF. The CDR3 DNA is TGTGCCAGCAGCTTGCACCCCGAGGTGGCCTACGAGCAGTACTTC.